These T cell receptor beta chains were read from a single sample in a study of cytomegalovirus exposure and HLA in healthy donors. Assay: immunoSEQ multiplex PCR; the TCRdb copy retains only in-frame clones and omits some. The table has roughly 120,000 clones, 75% to 85% seen once. The sequencing sample was made of PBMCs. Receptor source: a male donor in good health and CMV-seropositive. Each CDR3 is given with its conserved first and last residue. D genes are given only for firm matches.

TRBV7-3	.	TRBJ2-5	TGTGCCAGCAGTCTACAGGGCGAGATTCTAGAGACCCAGTACTTC	CASSLQGEILETQYF
TRBV6-6	.	TRBJ2-5	TGTGCCAGCAGGAGACAGATCCAAGAGACCCAGTACTTC	CASRRQIQETQYF
TRBV13	TRBD1	TRBJ2-2	TGTGCCAGCAGCTTAGCCAGGGGGCAGCTGTTTTTT	CASSLARGQLFF
TRBV5-5	TRBD1	TRBJ2-1	TGTGCCAGCAGCTTGGTACAGGGGGCGTACAATGAGCAGTTCTTC	CASSLVQGAYNEQFF
TRBV29-1	.	TRBJ2-7	TGCAGCGTTGGTTTTGCGGTAGGCTACGAGCAGTACTTC	CSVGFAVGYEQYF
TRBV11-2	TRBD1	TRBJ1-2	TGTGCCAGCAGCTTAGATCTCCCCGGACAGGGGGCGCCTGGCTACACCTTC	CASSLDLPGQGAPGYTF
TRBV7-2	TRBD2	TRBJ2-7	TGTGCCAGCAGCGTGACTAGCGGGTCCTACGAGCAGTACTTC	CASSVTSGSYEQYF
TRBV4-3	.	TRBJ1-2	TGCGCCAGCAGCCAAGATCGCGGGGGCGGGTATGGCTACACCTTC	CASSQDRGGGYGYTF
TRBV19	.	TRBJ1-5	TGTGCCAGTAGTATAGATGGAGACAGGTATAGCAATCAGCCCCAGCATTTT	CASSIDGDRYSNQPQHF
TRBV6-5	TRBD1	TRBJ1-1	TGTGCCAGCAGTTACTCCGACAGGGGGGCTGAAGCTTTCTTT	CASSYSDRGAEAFF
TRBV10-3	.	TRBJ2-2	TGTGCCGGGGGGGGCCCCGGGGAGCTGTTTTTT	CAGGGPGELFF
TRBV10-3	TRBD1	TRBJ1-1	TGTGCCATCAGTGACCCGGGACAGAGAAACACTGAAGCTTTCTTT	CAISDPGQRNTEAFF
TRBV18	TRBD2	TRBJ2-7	TGTGCCAGCTCACCACGTAGCGGGGGTTCCCGGGACGAGCAGTACTTC	CASSPRSGGSRDEQYF
TRBV9	.	TRBJ1-2	TGTGCCAGCAGCGTTGAATCTGGGCTCAACTATGGCTACACCTTC	CASSVESGLNYGYTF
TRBV4-1	TRBD1	TRBJ1-2	TGCGCCAGCAGCCAACCTAGACAGGGGAGGGAAGGCTACACCTTC	CASSQPRQGREGYTF
TRBV29-1	TRBD2	TRBJ2-3	TGCAGCGTCGCGGGCGGGAGGGAAAGCACAGATACGCAGTATTTT	CSVAGGRESTDTQYF